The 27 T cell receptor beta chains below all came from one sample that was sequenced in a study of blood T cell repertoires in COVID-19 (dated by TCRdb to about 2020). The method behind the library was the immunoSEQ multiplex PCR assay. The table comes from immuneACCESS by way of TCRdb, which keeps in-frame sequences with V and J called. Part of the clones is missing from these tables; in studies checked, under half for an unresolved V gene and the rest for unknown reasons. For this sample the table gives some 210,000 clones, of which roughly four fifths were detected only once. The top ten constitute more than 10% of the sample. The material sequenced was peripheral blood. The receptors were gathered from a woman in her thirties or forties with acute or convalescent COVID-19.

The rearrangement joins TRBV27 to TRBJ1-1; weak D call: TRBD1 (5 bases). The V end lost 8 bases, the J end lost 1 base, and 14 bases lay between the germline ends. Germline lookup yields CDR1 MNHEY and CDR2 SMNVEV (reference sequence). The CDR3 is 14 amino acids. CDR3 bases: TGTGCCAGCGCGAGGGGACTCCAGAACACTGAAGCTTTCTTT. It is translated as CASARGLQNTEAFF.

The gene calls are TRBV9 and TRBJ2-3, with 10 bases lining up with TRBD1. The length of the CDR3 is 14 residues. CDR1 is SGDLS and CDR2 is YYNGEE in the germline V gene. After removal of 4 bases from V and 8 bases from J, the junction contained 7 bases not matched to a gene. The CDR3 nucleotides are TGTGCCAGCAGCATCGACAGGGGGCTTACTACGCAGTATTTT. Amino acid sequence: CASSIDRGLTTQYF. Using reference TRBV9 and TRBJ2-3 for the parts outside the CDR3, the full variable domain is DSGVTQTPKHLITATGQRVTLRCSPRSGDLSVYWYQQSLDQGLQFLIQYYNGEERAKGNILERFSAQQFPDLHSELNLSSLELGDSALYFCASSIDRGLTTQYFGPGTRLTVL.

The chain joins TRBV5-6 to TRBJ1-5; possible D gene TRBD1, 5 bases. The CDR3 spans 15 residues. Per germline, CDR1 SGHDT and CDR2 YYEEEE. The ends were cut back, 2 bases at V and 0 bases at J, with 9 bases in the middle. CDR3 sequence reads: CASSFGGYSNQPQHF. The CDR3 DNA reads TGTGCCAGCAGCTTCGGGGGGTATAGCAATCAGCCCCAGCATTTT. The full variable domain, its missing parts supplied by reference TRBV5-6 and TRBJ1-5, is DAGVTQSPTHLIKTRGQQVTLRCSPKSGHDTVSWYQQALGQGPQFIFQYYEEEERQRGNFPDRFSGHQFPNYSSELNVNALLLGDSALYLCASSFGGYSNQPQHFGDGTRLSIL.

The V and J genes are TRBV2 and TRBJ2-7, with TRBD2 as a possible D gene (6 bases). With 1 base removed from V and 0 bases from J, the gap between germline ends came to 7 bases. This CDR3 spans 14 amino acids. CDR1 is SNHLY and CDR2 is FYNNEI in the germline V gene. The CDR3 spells CASSEGGASYEQYF. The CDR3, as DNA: TGTGCCAGCAGTGAAGGCGGGGCCTCCTACGAGCAGTACTTC.

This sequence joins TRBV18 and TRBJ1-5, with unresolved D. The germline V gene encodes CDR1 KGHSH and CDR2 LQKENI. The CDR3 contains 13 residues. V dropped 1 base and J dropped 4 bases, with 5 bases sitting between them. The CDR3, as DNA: TGTGCCAGCTCACCACAACTTAATCAGCCCCAGCATTTT. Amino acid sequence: CASSPQLNQPQHF.

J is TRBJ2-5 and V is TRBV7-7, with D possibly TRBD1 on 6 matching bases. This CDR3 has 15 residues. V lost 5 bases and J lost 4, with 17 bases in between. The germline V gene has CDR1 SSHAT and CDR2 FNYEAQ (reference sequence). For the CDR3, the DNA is TGTGCCAGCAGCATCCGACAGGAGTACGGAGAGACCCAGTACTTC. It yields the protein CASSIRQEYGETQYF.

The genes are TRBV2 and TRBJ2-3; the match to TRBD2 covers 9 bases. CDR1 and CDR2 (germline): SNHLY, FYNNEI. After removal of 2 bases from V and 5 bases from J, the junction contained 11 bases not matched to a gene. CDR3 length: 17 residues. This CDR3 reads CASSEYLGGRGRDTQYF. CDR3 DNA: TGTGCCAGCAGTGAATATCTCGGCGGGAGGGGTAGAGATACGCAGTATTTT.

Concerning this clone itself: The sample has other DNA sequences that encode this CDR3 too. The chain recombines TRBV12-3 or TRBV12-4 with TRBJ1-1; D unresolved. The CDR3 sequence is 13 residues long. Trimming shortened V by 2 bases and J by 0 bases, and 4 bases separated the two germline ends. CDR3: CASSLTLNTEAFF. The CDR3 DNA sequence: TGTGCCAGCAGTTTAACATTGAACACTGAAGCTTTCTTT.

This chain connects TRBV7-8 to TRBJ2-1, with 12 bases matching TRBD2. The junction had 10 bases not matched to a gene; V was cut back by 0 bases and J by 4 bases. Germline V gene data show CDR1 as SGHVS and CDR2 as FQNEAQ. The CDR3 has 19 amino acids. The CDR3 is CASSLAWPRLAGEYNEQFF. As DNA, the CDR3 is TGTGCCAGCAGCTTAGCGTGGCCGCGACTAGCGGGGGAATACAATGAGCAGTTCTTC.

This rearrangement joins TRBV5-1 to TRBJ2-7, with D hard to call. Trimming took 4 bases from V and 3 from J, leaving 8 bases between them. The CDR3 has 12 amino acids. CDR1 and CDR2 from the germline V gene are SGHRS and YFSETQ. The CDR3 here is CASSGPGYEQYF. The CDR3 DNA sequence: TGCGCCAGCAGCGGCCCGGGCTACGAGCAGTACTTC.

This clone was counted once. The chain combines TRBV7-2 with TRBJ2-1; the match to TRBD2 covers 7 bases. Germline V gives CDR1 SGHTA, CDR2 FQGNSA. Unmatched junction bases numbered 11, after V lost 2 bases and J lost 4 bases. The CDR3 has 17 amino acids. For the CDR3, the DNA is TGTGCCAGCAGCTTAAAGGCTGGCGGGAGTAAATACAATGAGCAGTTCTTC. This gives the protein CASSLKAGGSKYNEQFF.

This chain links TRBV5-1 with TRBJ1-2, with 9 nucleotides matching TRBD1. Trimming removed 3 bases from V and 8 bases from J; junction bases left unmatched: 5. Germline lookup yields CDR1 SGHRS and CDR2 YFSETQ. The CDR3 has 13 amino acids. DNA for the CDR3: TGCGCCAGCAGCTCGGACAGGGGTTTGGGCTACACCTTC. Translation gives CASSSDRGLGYTF.

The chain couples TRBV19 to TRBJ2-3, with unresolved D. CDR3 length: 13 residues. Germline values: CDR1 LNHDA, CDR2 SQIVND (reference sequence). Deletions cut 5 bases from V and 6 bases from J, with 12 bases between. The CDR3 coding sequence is TGTGCCAGTAGTGGAAGGATCGGGGATACGCAGTATTTT. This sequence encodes CASSGRIGDTQYF.

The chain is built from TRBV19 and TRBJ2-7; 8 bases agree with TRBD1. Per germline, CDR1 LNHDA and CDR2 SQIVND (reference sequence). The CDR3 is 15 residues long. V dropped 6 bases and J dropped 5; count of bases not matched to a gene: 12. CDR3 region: CASRDRESSLDEQYF. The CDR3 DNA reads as TGTGCCAGTAGGGACAGGGAGTCTTCGTTGGACGAGCAGTACTTC.

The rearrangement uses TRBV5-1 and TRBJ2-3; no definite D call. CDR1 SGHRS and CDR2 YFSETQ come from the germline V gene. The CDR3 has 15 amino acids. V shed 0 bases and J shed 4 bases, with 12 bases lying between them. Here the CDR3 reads CASSLEGRVPDTQYF. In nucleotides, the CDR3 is TGCGCCAGCAGCTTGGAAGGTCGGGTTCCAGATACGCAGTATTTT.

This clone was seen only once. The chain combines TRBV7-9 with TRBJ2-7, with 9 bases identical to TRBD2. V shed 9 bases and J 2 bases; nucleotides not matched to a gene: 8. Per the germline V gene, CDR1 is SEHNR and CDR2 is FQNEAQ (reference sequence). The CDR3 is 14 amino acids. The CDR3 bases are TGTGCCAGTTTGGGCCTAGCGGGGCCCTACGAGCAGTACTTC. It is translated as CASLGLAGPYEQYF.

CDR3 nucleotides: TGCAGCGTTTCGCAGTACACAGATACGCAGTATTTT. The encoded protein is CSVSQYTDTQYF. The rearrangement joins TRBV29-1 to TRBJ2-3; the D is unclear. The CDR3 totals 12 residues. V was trimmed by 5 bases and J by 2 bases, leaving 8 bases between them. Looked up from germline, CDR1 is SQVTM and CDR2 is ANQGSEA.

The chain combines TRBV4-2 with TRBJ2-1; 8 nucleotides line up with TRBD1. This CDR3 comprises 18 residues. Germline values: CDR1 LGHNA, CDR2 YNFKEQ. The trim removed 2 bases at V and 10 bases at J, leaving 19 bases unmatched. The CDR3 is CASSQLLNYGTGEREQFF. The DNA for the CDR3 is TGTGCCAGCAGCCAATTGTTAAATTACGGGACAGGAGAGCGGGAGCAGTTCTTC.

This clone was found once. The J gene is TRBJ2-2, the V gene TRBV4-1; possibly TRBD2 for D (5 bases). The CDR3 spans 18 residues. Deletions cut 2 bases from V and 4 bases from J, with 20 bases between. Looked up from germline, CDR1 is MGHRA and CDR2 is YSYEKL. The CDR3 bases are TGCGCCAGCAGCCAAAAGGGTGGTTCGGGGATGGGCACCGGGGAGCTGTTTTTT. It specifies CASSQKGGSGMGTGELFF.

The CDR3 here is CASSGPQDNEQFF. DNA of the CDR3: TGTGCCAGCAGCGGCCCACAAGACAATGAGCAGTTCTTC. The J gene is TRBJ2-1, the V gene TRBV9; no reliable D call. Germline CDR1 is SGDLS and CDR2 is YYNGEE. Trimming stripped 3 bases from V and 5 bases from J, with 9 bases between. The CDR3 runs 13 residues.

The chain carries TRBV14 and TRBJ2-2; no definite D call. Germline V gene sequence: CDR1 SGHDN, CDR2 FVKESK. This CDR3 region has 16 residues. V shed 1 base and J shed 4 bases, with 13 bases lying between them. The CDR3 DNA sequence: TGTGCCAGCAGCCAAGGCCGGAGTGTGGGCACCGGGGAGCTGTTTTTT. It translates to CASSQGRSVGTGELFF.

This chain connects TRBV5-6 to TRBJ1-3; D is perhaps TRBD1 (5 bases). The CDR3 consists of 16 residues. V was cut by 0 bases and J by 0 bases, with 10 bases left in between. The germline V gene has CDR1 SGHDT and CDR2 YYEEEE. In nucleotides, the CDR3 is TGTGCCAGCAGCTTGGCCTGGGGGGGCTCTGGAAACACCATATATTTT. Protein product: CASSLAWGGSGNTIYF.

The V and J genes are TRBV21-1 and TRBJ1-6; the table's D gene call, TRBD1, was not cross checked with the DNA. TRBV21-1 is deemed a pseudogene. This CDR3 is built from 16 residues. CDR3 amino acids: CASSNSRQPPNSPLHF. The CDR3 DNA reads TGTGCCAGCAGCAACTCAAGACAGCCCCCTAATTCACCCCTCCACTTT.

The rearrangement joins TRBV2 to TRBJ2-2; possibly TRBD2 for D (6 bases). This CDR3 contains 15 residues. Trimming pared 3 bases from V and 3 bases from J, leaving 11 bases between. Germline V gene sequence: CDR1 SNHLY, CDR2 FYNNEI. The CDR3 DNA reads TGTGCCAGCAGTGACTACGGAGGGGACACCGGGGAGCTGTTTTTT. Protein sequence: CASSDYGGDTGELFF. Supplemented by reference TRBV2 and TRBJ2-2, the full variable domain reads EPEVTQTPSHQVTQMGQEVILRCVPISNHLYFYWYRQILGQKVEFLVSFYNNEISEKSEIFDDQFSVERPDGSNFTLKIRSTKLEDSAMYFCASSDYGGDTGELFFGEGSRLTVL.

This CDR3 reads CASSPWTVNTEAFF. The CDR3 nucleotides read TGTGCCAGCAGTCCGTGGACAGTGAACACTGAAGCTTTCTTT. The chain joins TRBV27 to TRBJ1-1; D may be TRBD1 (6 bases). Trimming removed 5 bases at V and 0 bases at J, with 10 bases between. The CDR3 spans 14 residues. The germline CDR1 and CDR2 sequences are MNHEY and SMNVEV (reference sequence).

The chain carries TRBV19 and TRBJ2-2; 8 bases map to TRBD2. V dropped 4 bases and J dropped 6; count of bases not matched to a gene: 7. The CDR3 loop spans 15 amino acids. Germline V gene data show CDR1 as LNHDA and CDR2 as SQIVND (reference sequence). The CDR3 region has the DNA TGTGCCAGTAGTAAGACGGGACTAGGGGCCGGGGAGCTGTTTTTT. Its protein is CASSKTGLGAGELFF. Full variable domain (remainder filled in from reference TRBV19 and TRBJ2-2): DGGITQSPKYLFRKEGQNVTLSCEQNLNHDAMYWYRQDPGQGLRLIYYSQIVNDFQKGDIAEGYSVSREKKESFPLTVTSAQKNPTAFYLCASSKTGLGAGELFFGEGSRLTVL.

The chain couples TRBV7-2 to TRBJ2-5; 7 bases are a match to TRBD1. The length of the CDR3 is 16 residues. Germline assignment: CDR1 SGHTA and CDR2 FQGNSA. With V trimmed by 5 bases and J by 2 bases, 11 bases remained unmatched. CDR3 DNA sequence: TGTGCCAGCAGCCTTAACAGGGGCGCCGGTCAAGAGACCCAGTACTTC. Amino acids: CASSLNRGAGQETQYF. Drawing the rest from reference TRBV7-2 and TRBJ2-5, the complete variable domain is GAGVSQSPSNKVTEKGKDVELRCDPISGHTALYWYRQSLGQGLEFLIYFQGNSAPDKSGLPSDRFSAERTGGSVSTLTIQRTQQEDSAVYLCASSLNRGAGQETQYFGPGTRLLVL.